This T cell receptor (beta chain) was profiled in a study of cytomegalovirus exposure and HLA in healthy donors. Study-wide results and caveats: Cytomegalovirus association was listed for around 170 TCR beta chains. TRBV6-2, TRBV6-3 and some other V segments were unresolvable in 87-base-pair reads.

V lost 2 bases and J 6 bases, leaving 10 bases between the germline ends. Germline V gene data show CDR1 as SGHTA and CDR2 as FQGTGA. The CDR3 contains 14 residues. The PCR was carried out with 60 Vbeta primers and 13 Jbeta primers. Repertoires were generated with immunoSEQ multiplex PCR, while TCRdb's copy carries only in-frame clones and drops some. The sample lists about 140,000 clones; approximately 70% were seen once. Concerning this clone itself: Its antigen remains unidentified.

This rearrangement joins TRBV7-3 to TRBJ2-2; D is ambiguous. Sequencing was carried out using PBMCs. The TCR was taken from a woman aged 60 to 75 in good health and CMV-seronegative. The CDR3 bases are TGTGCCAGCAGCTTAGTCACAGTTCCCGGGGAGCTGTTTTTT. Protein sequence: CASSLVTVPGELFF.